These 27 T cell receptor beta chains came from one sample sequenced in a study of T cell responses to AZD1222 COVID-19 vaccine. Profiled with immunoSEQ multiplex PCR; TCRdb holds only in-frame clones, not every one. The sample records tens of thousands of clones, around 89% being singletons. The sample in question was peripheral blood, obtained on day 0 of AZD1222 vaccination. These receptors all stem from an adult in good health.

V is TRBV28 and J is TRBJ2-7, with TRBD2 matching over 7 bases. The germline V gene encodes CDR1 MDHEN and CDR2 SYDVKM. With 2 bases clipped from V and 3 bases from J, the junction kept 4 bases outside the gene matches. This CDR3 is built from 14 residues. For the CDR3, the DNA is TGTGCCAGCAGTTTAGGCGGGAGTGGCTACGAGCAGTACTTC. Translated: CASSLGGSGYEQYF.

The sample holds a few counts of this clone. This sequence joins TRBV7-2 and TRBJ2-1; 11 bases line up with TRBD1. The CDR3 sequence is 14 residues long. J was trimmed by 8 bases and V by 5 bases; bases with no gene match: 5. Germline V lookup: CDR1 SGHTA, CDR2 FQGNSA. DNA of the CDR3: TGTGCCAGCAGCGCTGGACAGGGGGCTTATGAGCAGTTCTTC. Translating gives CASSAGQGAYEQFF. The whole variable domain, remainder taken from reference TRBV7-2 and TRBJ2-1, is GAGVSQSPSNKVTEKGKDVELRCDPISGHTALYWYRQSLGQGLEFLIYFQGNSAPDKSGLPSDRFSAERTGGSVSTLTIQRTQQEDSAVYLCASSAGQGAYEQFFGPGTRLTVL.

This sequence joins TRBV28 and TRBJ1-1; TRBD1 is a possible D gene (6 bases). The CDR3 contains 13 residues. Trimming stripped 6 bases from V and 4 bases from J, with 12 bases between. Germline V gene lookup returns CDR1 MDHEN and CDR2 SYDVKM. Here the CDR3 DNA reads TGTGCCAGCAGCAGAAAGGGGGTCACTGAAGCTTTCTTT. It yields the protein CASSRKGVTEAFF.

The rearrangement links TRBV2 to TRBJ1-5, with 7 bases fitting TRBD1. In germline, CDR1 is SNHLY, CDR2 FYNNEI. The trim removed 6 bases at V and 6 bases at J, leaving 8 bases unmatched. This CDR3 has 14 amino acids. The CDR3 nucleotides read TGTGCCAGCAGCGTCGACAGGGTGGGTCAGCCCCAGCATTTT. This translates into CASSVDRVGQPQHF. Combining the CDR3 with reference TRBV2 and TRBJ1-5 gives the whole variable domain EPEVTQTPSHQVTQMGQEVILRCVPISNHLYFYWYRQILGQKVEFLVSFYNNEISEKSEIFDDQFSVERPDGSNFTLKIRSTKLEDSAMYFCASSVDRVGQPQHFGDGTRLSIL.

V gene TRBV7-3 combines with J gene TRBJ2-2; TRBD2 aligns across 8 bases. Germline CDR1 reads SGHTA; CDR2 reads FQGTGA. V was pared by 5 bases and J by 6 bases, with 11 bases of the junction left unmatched. The length of the CDR3 is 16 residues. The CDR3, as DNA: TGTGCCAGCAGCCCGTACCCCTCGGGGGGGTCCGGGGAGCTGTTTTTT. Residues: CASSPYPSGGSGELFF.

As regards this clone: An end of the junction differs from the germline gene, which may be a read error. The CDR3 region is CASSDSGNYGYTF. The DNA for the CDR3 is TGTGCCAGCAGTGACTCCGGGAACTATGGCTACACCTTC. This chain links TRBV6-2 or TRBV6-3 with TRBJ1-2; D is unresolved. Germline CDR1 is MNHEY and CDR2 is SVGEGT. The CDR3 is 13 residues long.

The chain has TRBV2 and TRBJ2-3; 14 positions agree with TRBD2. The V segment lost 6 bases and the J segment 6 bases; nucleotides outside the gene matches: 11. The CDR3 contains 17 residues. Per germline, CDR1 SNHLY and CDR2 FYNNEI. The chain's CDR3 is CASSLSGTSGSRDTQYF. The CDR3 DNA sequence: TGTGCCAGCAGCTTATCCGGGACTAGCGGGAGTAGGGATACGCAGTATTTT.

The genes are TRBV6-1 and TRBJ1-5; D uncertain. The CDR3 totals 15 residues. V was trimmed by 3 bases and J by 1 base, leaving 10 bases between them. The germline V gene has CDR1 MNHNS and CDR2 SASEGT. The chain's CDR3 is CASSENRGSNQPQHF. CDR3 DNA: TGTGCCAGCAGTGAGAACAGAGGAAGCAATCAGCCCCAGCATTTT.

The rearrangement links TRBV19 to TRBJ1-5; D not certain. The ends were cut back, 5 bases at V and 4 bases at J, with 12 bases in the middle. Germline V CDR1 and CDR2: LNHDA, SQIVND (reference sequence). CDR3 length: 14 residues. The CDR3 sequence is CASSWTGGNQPQHF. The CDR3 coding sequence is TGTGCCAGTAGTTGGACGGGTGGGAATCAGCCCCAGCATTTT.

The genes are TRBV14 and TRBJ1-1, with 7 positions matching TRBD1. This CDR3 has 20 amino acids. J lost 0 bases, V lost 2 bases, and 18 bases had no gene match. The germline V gene has CDR1 SGHDN and CDR2 FVKESK. The CDR3 DNA sequence: TGTGCCAGCAGCCAATCTTCCTCCGGGACAGACCATCTAATGAACACTGAAGCTTTCTTT. Its translation: CASSQSSSGTDHLMNTEAFF.

This clone was detected a few times. V and J are TRBV5-1 and TRBJ1-1; D is ambiguous. The CDR3 is made up of 13 amino acids. Trimming pared 2 bases from V and 1 base from J, leaving 6 bases between. The germline gives CDR1 SGHRS, CDR2 YFSETQ. CDR3: CASSFDGNTEAFF. Here the CDR3 DNA reads TGCGCCAGCAGCTTCGACGGGAACACTGAAGCTTTCTTT.

The chain uses TRBV7-2 and TRBJ2-3, with D perhaps matching TRBD2 (6 bases). The CDR3 runs 12 residues. Germline loops: CDR1 SGHTA, CDR2 FQGNSA. Deletions cut 3 bases from V and 8 bases from J, with 9 bases between. For the CDR3, the DNA is TGTGCCAGCAGCTTGGGGGGTATTACGCAGTATTTT. Translating it yields CASSLGGITQYF.

On this clone: Other DNA sequences of this sample code for an identical CDR3. The V gene is TRBV9, the J gene TRBJ1-3, with D unclear. V lost 2 bases, J lost 0 bases, and 12 bases lay in between. The CDR3 spans 16 residues. Germline CDR1 SGDLS, CDR2 YYNGEE. CDR3: CASSVGGSSSGNTIYF. As DNA, the CDR3 is TGTGCCAGCAGCGTGGGTGGGTCAAGCTCTGGAAACACCATATATTTT.

The V and J genes are TRBV5-1 and TRBJ1-4, with 10 nucleotides matching TRBD1. V shed 0 bases, J shed 8 bases, and the junction held 7 bases outside the gene matches. There are 16 residues in the CDR3. Per the germline V gene, CDR1 is SGHRS and CDR2 is YFSETQ. The CDR3 is CASSLADRGRGEKLFF. The CDR3 coding sequence is TGCGCCAGCAGCTTGGCCGACAGGGGGCGAGGGGAAAAACTGTTTTTT. The full variable domain, rest sourced from reference TRBV5-1 and TRBJ1-4, is KAGVTQTPRYLIKTRGQQVTLSCSPISGHRSVSWYQQTPGQGLQFLFEYFSETQRNKGNFPGRFSGRQFSNSRSEMNVSTLELGDSALYLCASSLADRGRGEKLFFGSGTQLSVL.

The V call is TRBV6-2 or TRBV6-3, the J call TRBJ2-7, with 12 bases fitting TRBD2. CDR3 length: 15 residues. CDR1 MNHEY and CDR2 SVGEGT come from the germline V gene. V lost 5 bases to trimming and J lost 2 bases; unmatched junction nucleotides: 4. CDR3 loop: CASSDPSGRAYEQYF. The CDR3 DNA follows: TGTGCCAGCAGTGATCCTAGCGGGAGGGCCTACGAGCAGTACTTC.

The chain employs TRBV29-1 and TRBJ1-2; a weak D match, TRBD1 (6 bases). Looked up from germline, CDR1 is SQVTM and CDR2 is ANQGSEA. Deletions cut 4 bases from V and 8 bases from J, with 14 bases between. The CDR3 runs to 12 residues. The CDR3 nucleotides are TGCAGCGTTGTGGGAGGGGGTGGAGGCTACACCTTC. Translation gives CSVVGGGGGYTF.

This chain's CDR3 is CAISDSGEVYGYTF. In nucleotides, the CDR3 is TGTGCCATCAGTGACTCAGGGGAGGTATATGGCTACACCTTC. V usage is TRBV10-3 and J usage is TRBJ1-2, with D possibly matching TRBD1 (6 bases). CDR1 and CDR2 from the germline V gene are ENHRY and SYGVKD. This CDR3 is built from 14 residues. V gave up 3 bases and J gave up 5 bases, with 13 bases separating them.

This chain links TRBV10-3 with TRBJ2-7, with TRBD1 matching over 9 bases. Trimming took 4 bases from V and 1 from J; bases not matched to a gene: 2. In germline, CDR1 is ENHRY, CDR2 SYGVKD. The CDR3 is 14 amino acids. CDR3 bases: TGTGCCATCAGTGGGACAGGGGCGTCCTACGAGCAGTACTTC. Its translation: CAISGTGASYEQYF.

The genes are TRBV28 and TRBJ1-5, with a possible D match to TRBD1 (5 bases). Looked up from germline, CDR1 is MDHEN and CDR2 is SYDVKM. The V end was cut by 2 bases, the J end by 6 bases, with 11 bases between. CDR3 size: 14 residues. The CDR3 bases are TGTGCCAGCAGTTTAGCGGGGGAGGGTCAGCCCCAGCATTTT. It is translated as CASSLAGEGQPQHF.

The genes are TRBV11-3 and TRBJ2-7; a possible D gene is TRBD2 (6 bases). This CDR3 comprises 14 residues. Germline lookup yields CDR1 SGHNT and CDR2 YENEEA. V lost 3 bases, J lost 7 bases, and 16 bases lay in between. CDR3 in DNA: TGTGCCAGCAGCTTCAGGGACTTGCCGGGGGAGCAGTACTTC. As protein: CASSFRDLPGEQYF.

This clone was seen a few times. The V gene is TRBV5-5, the J gene TRBJ1-2; D gene unclear. The V and J ends lost 4 bases and 6 bases respectively, with 10 bases between them. This CDR3 region has 12 residues. Germline-derived CDR1 and CDR2 are SGHKS and YYEKEE (reference sequence). The CDR3 DNA reads as TGTGCCAGCAGCGCGACGGGGAATGGCTACACCTTC. Its protein is CASSATGNGYTF.

The rearrangement uses TRBV2 and TRBJ1-1; D remains unclear. CDR1 SNHLY and CDR2 FYNNEI come from the germline V gene. The CDR3 spans 12 residues. The V end lost 5 bases, the J end lost 5 bases, and 9 bases lay between the germline ends. In DNA form, the CDR3 reads TGTGCCAGCAGTACCGCCGGGACTGAAGCTTTCTTT. Protein: CASSTAGTEAFF.

This clone occurred once. V is TRBV7-2 and J is TRBJ2-7; D perhaps matches TRBD1 (7 bases). The CDR3 consists of 16 residues. V gave up 2 bases and J gave up 7 bases, with 21 bases separating them. Germline V gives CDR1 SGHTA, CDR2 FQGNSA. Here the CDR3 reads CASSLLGGDSPYEQYF. The CDR3 bases are TGTGCCAGCAGCTTATTAGGAGGGGACAGCCCGTATGAGCAGTACTTC.

This clone is a singleton in its sample. The gene calls are TRBV6-2 or TRBV6-3 and TRBJ2-3; TRBD2 agrees at 14 bases. V lost 4 bases to trimming and J lost 5 bases; unmatched junction nucleotides: 2. Germline CDR1 MNHEY, CDR2 SVGEGT. The CDR3 totals 15 residues. CDR3 nucleotide sequence: TGTGCCAGCAGTTCGGGACTAGCGGGAGTAGATACGCAGTATTTT. Translation gives CASSSGLAGVDTQYF.

This chain connects TRBV6-2 or TRBV6-3 to TRBJ1-1; a possible D gene is TRBD1 (6 bases). CDR1 and CDR2 from the germline V gene are MNHEY and SVGEGT. V lost 4 bases and J 4 bases, leaving 10 bases between the germline ends. CDR3 length: 13 amino acids. In nucleotides, the CDR3 is TGTGCCAGCAGTTCTCAGGGGAGCACTGAAGCTTTCTTT. This gives the protein CASSSQGSTEAFF.

The chain recombines TRBV10-1 with TRBJ1-5; 8 positions agree with TRBD1. J was trimmed by 4 bases and V by 3 bases; bases with no gene match: 8. The germline gives CDR1 WNHNN, CDR2 SYGVQD (reference sequence). CDR3 length: 16 amino acids. The CDR3 region has the DNA TGCGCCAGCAGTGAAAACCAGGGGGCGGCGAATCAGCCCCAGCATTTT. Residues: CASSENQGAANQPQHF.

This chain links TRBV28 with TRBJ2-3; TRBD2 might be the D (6 bases). V dropped 6 bases and J dropped 4 bases, with 17 bases sitting between them. CDR3 size: 15 residues. Germline V lookup: CDR1 MDHEN, CDR2 SYDVKM. This CDR3 is CASRGSTSNSDTQYF. The CDR3 DNA reads TGTGCCAGCAGAGGGAGTACTAGCAACTCAGATACGCAGTATTTT.